This T cell receptor (beta chain) was profiled in a study of T cell repertoires in cytomegalovirus infection. Overall study: HLA-B-restricted CMV epitopes that are well studied were used alongside recently identified HLA-C-restricted ones. Carrying CMV and the relevant HLA type showed in public TCR beta signatures. General study points: HLA-C-restricted CMV clonotypes gave the most frequent clonotype in two of eight donors. Based on cumulative public TCR beta family frequency, carriers of CMV plus the relevant HLA were identified.

The CDR3 runs to 16 residues. CDR1 and CDR2 (germline): MDHEN, SYDVKM. Trimming stripped 2 bases from V and 2 bases from J, with 13 bases between. This clonotype turned up a few times. Antigen unknown. Via MiXCR, TCRdb re-called the reads, giving one row per CDR3 protein. The table records under 150,000 distinct CDR3 sequences, 30% to 35% of them present only once. The receptor was derived from a human donor in good health (CMV status not recorded). Some clones in this sample may be carry-over from other donors' samples. This specimen consisted of CD8+ T cells from cultured PBMCs, obtained from culture after CMV antigen stimulation. The rearrangement uses TRBV28 and TRBJ1-3; D is unresolved. The CDR3 bases are TGTGCCAGCAGTTTAGACCCGATCCCCCCTGGAAACACCATATATTTT. This encodes CASSLDPIPPGNTIYF.